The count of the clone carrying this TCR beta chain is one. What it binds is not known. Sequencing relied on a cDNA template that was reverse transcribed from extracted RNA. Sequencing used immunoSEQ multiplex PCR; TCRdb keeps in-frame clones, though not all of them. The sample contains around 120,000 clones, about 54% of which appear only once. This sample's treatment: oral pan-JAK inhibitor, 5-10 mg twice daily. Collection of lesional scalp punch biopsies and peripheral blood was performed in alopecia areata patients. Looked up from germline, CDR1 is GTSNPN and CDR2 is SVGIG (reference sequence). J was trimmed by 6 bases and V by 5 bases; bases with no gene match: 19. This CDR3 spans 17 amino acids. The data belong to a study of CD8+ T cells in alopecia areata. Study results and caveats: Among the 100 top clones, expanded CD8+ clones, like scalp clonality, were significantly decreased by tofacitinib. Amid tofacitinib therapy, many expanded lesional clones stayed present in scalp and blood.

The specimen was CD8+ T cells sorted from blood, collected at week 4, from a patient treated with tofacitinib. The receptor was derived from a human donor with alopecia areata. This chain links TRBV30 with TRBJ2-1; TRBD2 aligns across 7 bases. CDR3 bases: TGTGCCTGGGCTGGTCACTCCCGGACTAGACGGGGCAATGAGCAGTTCTTC. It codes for CAWAGHSRTRRGNEQFF.